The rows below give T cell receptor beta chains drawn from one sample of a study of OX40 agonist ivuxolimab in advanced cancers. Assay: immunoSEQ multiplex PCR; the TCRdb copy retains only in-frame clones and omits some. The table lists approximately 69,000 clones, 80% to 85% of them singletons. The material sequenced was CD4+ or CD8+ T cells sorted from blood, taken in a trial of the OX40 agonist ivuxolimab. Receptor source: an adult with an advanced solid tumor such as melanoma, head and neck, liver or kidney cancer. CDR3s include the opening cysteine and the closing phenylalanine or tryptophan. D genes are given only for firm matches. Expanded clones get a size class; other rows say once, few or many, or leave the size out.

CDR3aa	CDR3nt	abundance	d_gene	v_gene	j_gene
CASSLNLAGGETQYF	TGTGCCAGCAGTCTCAATCTAGCGGGAGGGGAGACCCAGTACTTC	.	TRBD2	TRBV5-4	TRBJ2-5
CASSPQGFIGETQYF	TGCGCCAGCAGCCCGCAGGGGTTTATTGGGGAGACCCAGTACTTC	.	.	TRBV5-1	TRBJ2-5
CASSQDLGGTKGNQPQHF	TGTGCCAGCAGCCAAGATTTAGGGGGAACGAAAGGCAATCAGCCCCAGCATTTT	.	.	TRBV4-2	TRBJ1-5
CASCRGGREQYF	TGTGCCAGCTGTCGGGGAGGGCGCGAGCAGTACTTC	.	TRBD2	TRBV28	TRBJ2-7
CASSPLPGGGETQYF	TGCGCCAGCAGCCCCCTGCCGGGAGGAGGAGAGACCCAGTACTTC	.	TRBD2	TRBV5-1	TRBJ2-5
CASSPELGGLNTEAFF	TGTGCCAGCAGCCCCGAGTTGGGGGGGTTGAACACTGAAGCTTTCTTT	.	.	TRBV7-8	TRBJ1-1
CASSESESNTEAFF	TGTGCCAGCAGTGAATCCGAGTCAAACACTGAAGCTTTCTTT	.	.	TRBV6-1	TRBJ1-1
CASSLRAGTATYNEQFF	TGTGCCAGCAGCCTCCGAGCCGGGACAGCCACCTACAATGAGCAGTTCTTC	.	TRBD1	TRBV7-8	TRBJ2-1
CASSPRQGQGNQPQHF	TGTGCCAGCAGTCCTCGGCAGGGACAGGGCAATCAGCCCCAGCATTTT	few	TRBD1	TRBV6-6	TRBJ1-5
CASSPTGGNNEQFF	TGTGCCAGCTCACCTACGGGGGGAAACAATGAGCAGTTCTTC	.	TRBD2	TRBV18	TRBJ2-1
CASSEGSAKRTDTQYF	TGCGCCAGCAGTGAGGGTAGCGCCAAGAGGACAGATACGCAGTATTTT	.	.	TRBV10-1	TRBJ2-3
CASRERGRTTEAFF	TGCGCCAGCCGCGAAAGGGGTCGTACCACTGAAGCTTTCTTT	.	.	TRBV4-1	TRBJ1-1